Here is one T cell receptor beta chain with its context. These data come from a study of identical twins. The ends were cut back, 2 bases at V and 0 bases at J, with 15 bases in the middle. This CDR3 spans 16 amino acids. The germline CDR1 and CDR2 sequences are DFQATT and SNEGSKA (reference sequence). TCRdb re-derived calls from the 5' RACE reads in MiXCR, one entry per CDR3 protein. The data hold about 720,000 distinct CDR3 sequences, with around a sixth observed a single time. The sample was also linked to a second study, of T cells expressing NK-cell markers.

The TCR sequence derives from a woman in her late teens or twenties in good health. This sequence joins TRBV20-1 and TRBJ2-3, with D tentatively TRBD1 (6 bases). Sequenced sample: PBMCs. CDR3 residues: CSARPLQGRSTDTQYF. The CDR3 DNA sequence: TGCAGTGCTAGACCATTACAGGGACGGAGCACAGATACGCAGTATTTT.